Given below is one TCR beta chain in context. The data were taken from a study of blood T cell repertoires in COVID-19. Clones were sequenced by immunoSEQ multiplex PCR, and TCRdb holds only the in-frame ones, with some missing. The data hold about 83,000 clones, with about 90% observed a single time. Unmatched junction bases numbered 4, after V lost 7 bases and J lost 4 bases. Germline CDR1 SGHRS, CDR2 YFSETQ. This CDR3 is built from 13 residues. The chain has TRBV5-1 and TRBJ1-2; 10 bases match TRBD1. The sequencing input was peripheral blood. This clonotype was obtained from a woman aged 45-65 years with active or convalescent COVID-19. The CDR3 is CASGTGVFYGYTF. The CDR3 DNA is TGCGCCAGCGGGACAGGGGTTTTCTATGGCTACACCTTC. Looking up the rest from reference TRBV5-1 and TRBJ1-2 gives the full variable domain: KAGVTQTPRYLIKTRGQQVTLSCSPISGHRSVSWYQQTPGQGLQFLFEYFSETQRNKGNFPGRFSGRQFSNSRSEMNVSTLELGDSALYLCASGTGVFYGYTFGSGTRLTVV.